The rows below give T cell receptor beta chains drawn from one sample of a study of blood T cell repertoires in COVID-19. Libraries were prepared by immunoSEQ multiplex PCR; TCRdb keeps only in-frame clonotypes and omits some of them. The sample carries about 180,000 clones, more than 70% recorded once. The sample consisted of peripheral blood. All receptors derive from a man aged 35 to 55 with active or convalescent COVID-19. The CDR3 runs from the conserved cysteine through the conserved F or W. Fields, in order: V gene, D gene, clone size, J gene, CDR3 DNA, CDR3 protein. A D gene is named only where the DNA matches it firmly. Where a row states a size, it is once, few, many or the class of an expanded clone; other rows omit it.

TRBV14	TRBD2	.	TRBJ2-3	TGTGCCAGCAGCTCCGAAGGAGCGGGGTTAAAAAATACGTATACGCAGTATTTT	CASSSEGAGLKNTYTQYF
TRBV6-5	TRBD1	.	TRBJ2-3	TGTGCCAGCAGTTTGGGACAGGGTGCCACAGATACGCAGTATTTT	CASSLGQGATDTQYF
TRBV7-9	TRBD2	once	TRBJ2-3	TGTGCCAGCAGCTTTATACCGGGACTAGTGTCAGATACGCAGTATTTT	CASSFIPGLVSDTQYF
TRBV5-6	.	few	TRBJ1-5	TGTGCCAGCAGCGGAGGCGGACCGAATAGCAATCAGCCCCAGCATTTT	CASSGGGPNSNQPQHF
TRBV19	TRBD1	.	TRBJ1-2	TGTGCCAGTAGTAGGGACAGGGGCCATAACTATGGCTACACCTTC	CASSRDRGHNYGYTF
TRBV6-5	.	.	TRBJ1-2	TGTGCCAGCAGTTCCATAGGGGGGGCTTACTATGGCTACACCTTC	CASSSIGGAYYGYTF
TRBV15	.	once	TRBJ2-1	TGTGCCACCAGAGCCATCAGCGGAAACTCCTACAATGAGCAGTTCTTC	CATRAISGNSYNEQFF
TRBV11-2	TRBD2	.	TRBJ2-1	TGTGCCAGCAGCTTAGTACGGGGGGGCTCCTACAATGAGCAGTTCTTC	CASSLVRGGSYNEQFF
TRBV18	TRBD1	.	TRBJ1-2	TGTGCCAGCCACCTAACAGGGGCTTATGGCTACACCTTC	CASHLTGAYGYTF
TRBV27	TRBD1	.	TRBJ1-1	TGTGCCAGCAGTTTATCTTGGACAGGGGCCCGAATGAACACTGAAGCTTTCTTT	CASSLSWTGARMNTEAFF